The next 21 T cell receptor beta chains were all read from a single sample in a study of a mutant IDH1 vaccine in newly diagnosed glioma. Indicated time point: baseline, week 1 (first vaccination visit). The treatment here: pre-vaccination baseline after standard-of-care therapy. Sequencing used immunoSEQ multiplex PCR; TCRdb keeps in-frame clones, though not all of them. The sample records 98,000 or so clones, 70% to 90% being singletons. Sequencing was performed on PBMCs, taken from a glioma patient treated with radiotherapy, temozolomide or both. These receptors originate from a woman aged 50 to 60 with glioma.

The rearrangement links TRBV2 to TRBJ2-7; a possible D gene is TRBD2 (6 bases). Trimming removed 5 bases at V and 6 bases at J, with 8 bases between. The CDR3 sequence is 11 residues long. Germline V gene lookup returns CDR1 SNHLY and CDR2 FYNNEI. The chain's CDR3 is CASSQGGEQYF. The CDR3 nucleotides read TGTGCCAGCAGTCAGGGAGGCGAGCAGTACTTC.

V gene TRBV5-1 combines with J gene TRBJ1-4; unclear D gene. Germline values: CDR1 SGHRS, CDR2 YFSETQ. V gave up 2 bases and J gave up 0 bases, with 5 bases separating them. The CDR3 loop spans 14 amino acids. The CDR3 DNA follows: TGCGCCAGCAGCTTAGGTGCAACTAATGAAAAACTGTTTTTT. It translates to CASSLGATNEKLFF.

J is TRBJ2-2 and V is TRBV19, with D perhaps given as TRBD1 or TRBD2 (7 bases each). The CDR3 has 15 residues. CDR1 and CDR2 from the germline V gene are LNHDA and SQIVND (reference sequence). V was clipped by 3 bases and J by 4 bases, with 12 bases between them. The CDR3 region has the DNA TGTGCCAGTAGTATGACAGGGAGGGCCACCGGGGAGCTGTTTTTT. It encodes CASSMTGRATGELFF. The full variable domain, with the rest looked up from reference TRBV19 and TRBJ2-2, is DGGITQSPKYLFRKEGQNVTLSCEQNLNHDAMYWYRQDPGQGLRLIYYSQIVNDFQKGDIAEGYSVSREKKESFPLTVTSAQKNPTAFYLCASSMTGRATGELFFGEGSRLTVL.

The chain carries TRBV30 and TRBJ2-1, with D uncertain. The CDR3 loop spans 11 amino acids. The germline CDR1 and CDR2 sequences are GTSNPN and SVGIG (reference sequence). With 6 bases removed from V and 4 bases from J, the gap between germline ends came to 7 bases. The DNA of the CDR3 is TGTGCCTGCCAAGGGTACAATGAGCAGTTCTTC. This sequence encodes CACQGYNEQFF. Variable domain in full (rest from reference TRBV30 and TRBJ2-1): SQTIHQWPATLVQPVGSPLSLECTVEGTSNPNLYWYRQAAGRGLQLLFYSVGIGQISSEVPQNLSASRPQDRQFILSSKKLLLSDSGFYLCACQGYNEQFFGPGTRLTVL.

This chain connects TRBV6-1 to TRBJ1-3; D is ambiguous. This CDR3 contains 14 residues. The V gene lost 7 bases and the J gene lost 0 bases, with 10 bases spanning the gap. Germline V gene data show CDR1 as MNHNS and CDR2 as SASEGT. CDR3 DNA sequence: TGTGCCAGCAAGGAGCTTCACTCTGGAAACACCATATATTTT. Translated, it gives CASKELHSGNTIYF.

Only a few counts were recorded for this clone. Other DNA sequences in the same sample also yield this CDR3. This chain connects TRBV9 to TRBJ1-1; D remains unclear. The CDR3 has 14 amino acids. V lost 0 bases and J 4 bases, leaving 10 bases between the germline ends. Per germline, CDR1 SGDLS and CDR2 YYNGEE. CDR3 in DNA: TGTGCCAGCAGCGTAGGAGGTTCTGGCACTGAAGCTTTCTTT. As protein: CASSVGGSGTEAFF.

Note on this clone: At one end, the junction sequence differs from germline, possibly due to a read error. The chain is built from TRBV7-7 and TRBJ2-2; 10 bases map to TRBD2. The germline CDR1 and CDR2 sequences are SSHAT and FNYEAQ (reference sequence). The CDR3 sequence is 16 residues long. CDR3 in DNA: TGTGCTAGCAGTCGGAGGAGCGGGAGGGGCACCGGGGAGCTGTTTTTT. Translation gives CASSRRSGRGTGELFF.

This clone was seen once. This rearrangement joins TRBV28 to TRBJ2-7, with 8 bases lining up with TRBD2. The germline gives CDR1 MDHEN, CDR2 SYDVKM. The CDR3 has 12 amino acids. The trim removed 7 bases at V and 4 bases at J, leaving 3 bases unmatched. This CDR3 is CASNSGTYEQYF. The CDR3 DNA reads TGTGCCAGCAATAGCGGGACGTACGAGCAGTACTTC. The full variable domain, in which reference TRBV28 and TRBJ2-7 provide the parts outside the CDR3, is DVKVTQSSRYLVKRTGEKVFLECVQDMDHENMFWYRQDPGLGLRLIYFSYDVKMKEKGDIPEGYSVSREKKERFSLILESASTNQTSMYLCASNSGTYEQYFGPGTRLTVT.

This chain uses TRBV9 with TRBJ2-3, with D uncertain. This CDR3 has 14 residues. Germline V gives CDR1 SGDLS, CDR2 YYNGEE. Trimming left V 0 bases short and J 4 bases short, with 9 bases between. For the CDR3, the DNA is TGTGCCAGCAGCGTAGGAGGACCTGCAGATACGCAGTATTTT. It specifies CASSVGGPADTQYF.

The V and J genes are TRBV10-3 and TRBJ2-7; the D is unclear. From germline, CDR1 is ENHRY and CDR2 SYGVKD. The CDR3 contains 13 residues. Trimming took off 10 bases at V and 3 bases at J, with 16 bases between the two ends. CDR3 residues: CANTSVHYYEQYF. CDR3 coding DNA: TGTGCCAACACCTCGGTCCACTACTACGAGCAGTACTTC.

V usage is TRBV28 and J usage is TRBJ1-2, with D possibly TRBD1 on 5 matching bases. The CDR3 runs 16 residues. Trimming took 3 bases from V and 3 from J, leaving 17 bases between them. Germline CDR1 and CDR2: MDHEN and SYDVKM. In DNA, the CDR3 is TGTGCCAGCAGTTTCCTTTGGGACCGGTGGGACTATGGCTACACCTTC. This translates into CASSFLWDRWDYGYTF.

Here the CDR3 reads CASSPGPSYEQYF. The CDR3 DNA reads TGTGCCAGCAGCCCCGGTCCCTCCTACGAGCAGTACTTC. The rearrangement uses TRBV6-5 and TRBJ2-7; D not resolved. The V gene's germline CDR1 is MNHEY and CDR2 SVGAGI. The CDR3 runs 13 residues. The V and J ends lost 6 bases and 0 bases respectively, with 9 bases between them.

The J gene is TRBJ2-7, the V gene TRBV11-2; 7 nucleotides match TRBD1. The germline gives CDR1 SGHAT, CDR2 FQNNGV. The CDR3 loop spans 14 amino acids. Trimming took 5 bases from V and 2 from J; bases not matched to a gene: 6. CDR3 in amino acids: CASSAQGQAYEQYF. The CDR3 nucleotides are TGTGCCAGCAGCGCACAGGGGCAGGCCTACGAGCAGTACTTC. The entire variable domain, with the rest obtained from reference TRBV11-2 and TRBJ2-7, is as follows: EAGVAQSPRYKIIEKRQSVAFWCNPISGHATLYWYQQILGQGPKLLIQFQNNGVVDDSQLPKDRFSAERLKGVDSTLKIQPAKLEDSAVYLCASSAQGQAYEQYFGPGTRLTVT.

The V and J genes are TRBV9 and TRBJ1-3; D unresolved. Trimming left V 0 bases short and J 5 bases short, with 12 bases between. The CDR3 sequence is 15 residues long. CDR1 and CDR2 (germline): SGDLS, YYNGEE. CDR3 nucleotides: TGTGCCAGCAGCGTAGGAGGGCTCACGAGAAACACCATATATTTT. This encodes CASSVGGLTRNTIYF.

This clone was seen a few times. J is TRBJ2-5 and V is TRBV19; D unclear. The CDR3 length is 16 residues. The germline V gene has CDR1 LNHDA and CDR2 SQIVND (reference sequence). Deletions cut 4 bases from V and 2 bases from J, with 17 bases between. In DNA, the CDR3 is TGTGCCAGTAGTAGGAGTTGGGCCAGGTCTCAAGAGACCCAGTACTTC. Translating it yields CASSRSWARSQETQYF.

The chain has TRBV30 and TRBJ1-2; 9 bases fit TRBD1. Germline trimming cut 4 bases from V and 6 bases from J; bases unmatched to any gene: 9. The germline gives CDR1 GTSNPN, CDR2 SVGIG (reference sequence). The CDR3 extends over 14 amino acids. The CDR3 region is CAWKIQGAMDGYTF. CDR3 DNA: TGTGCCTGGAAAATACAGGGGGCGATGGATGGCTACACCTTC.

The chain carries TRBV7-2 and TRBJ1-4; TRBD1 agrees at 7 bases. This CDR3 spans 14 amino acids. Germline lookup yields CDR1 SGHTA and CDR2 FQGNSA. Trimming cost V 5 bases and J 10 bases; bases outside gene matches: 10. For the CDR3, the DNA is TGTGCCAGCAGCCGGTCCGGGACAGAAGGAAAACTGTTTTTT. Protein sequence: CASSRSGTEGKLFF.

The V call is TRBV9, the J call TRBJ2-5; the match to TRBD2 covers 7 bases. This CDR3 region has 14 residues. Germline loops: CDR1 SGDLS, CDR2 YYNGEE. The V segment lost 3 bases and the J segment 1 base; nucleotides outside the gene matches: 3. This CDR3 is CASSAWTSQETQYF. The DNA for the CDR3 is TGTGCCAGCAGCGCTTGGACTAGCCAAGAGACCCAGTACTTC.

This clone was picked up one time. The chain recombines TRBV30 with TRBJ1-5; D uncertain. Germline-derived CDR1 and CDR2 are GTSNPN and SVGIG (reference sequence). The CDR3 sequence is 13 residues long. Trimming left V 2 bases short and J 6 bases short, with 11 bases between. Here the CDR3 reads CAWSSDGSQPQHF. In nucleotides, the CDR3 is TGTGCCTGGAGTTCAGATGGATCTCAGCCCCAGCATTTT. Based on the CDR3 plus reference TRBV30 and TRBJ1-5, the full variable domain is SQTIHQWPATLVQPVGSPLSLECTVEGTSNPNLYWYRQAAGRGLQLLFYSVGIGQISSEVPQNLSASRPQDRQFILSSKKLLLSDSGFYLCAWSSDGSQPQHFGDGTRLSIL.

The chain links TRBV7-2 to TRBJ1-4; D gene uncertain. Germline CDR1 SGHTA, CDR2 FQGNSA. Between the trimmed V and J ends, which lost 1 base and 4 bases, there was a span of 7 bases. The CDR3 extends over 14 amino acids. CDR3 sequence (DNA): TGTGCCAGCAGCTTAGGAGGCAATAATGAAAAACTGTTTTTT. This gives the protein CASSLGGNNEKLFF.

This chain connects TRBV6-1 to TRBJ1-4; unclear D gene. Looked up from germline, CDR1 is MNHNS and CDR2 is SASEGT. The V gene lost 5 bases and the J gene lost 6 bases, with 10 bases spanning the gap. The CDR3 has 13 amino acids. The DNA of the CDR3 is TGTGCCAGCAGTTATCTGAGGGATGAAAAACTGTTTTTT. Amino acids: CASSYLRDEKLFF.